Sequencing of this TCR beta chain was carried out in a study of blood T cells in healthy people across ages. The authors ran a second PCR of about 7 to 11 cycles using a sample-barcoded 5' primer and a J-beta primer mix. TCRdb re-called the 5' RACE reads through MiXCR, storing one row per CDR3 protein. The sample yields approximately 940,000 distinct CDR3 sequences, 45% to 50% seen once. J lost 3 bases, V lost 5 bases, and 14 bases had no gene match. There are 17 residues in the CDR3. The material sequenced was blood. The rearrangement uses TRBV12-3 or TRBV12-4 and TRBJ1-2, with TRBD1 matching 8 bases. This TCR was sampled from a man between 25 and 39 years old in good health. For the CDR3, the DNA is TGTGCCAGCAGTCCTACAGGGGGTGGAAGGGGAGACTATGGCTACACCTTC. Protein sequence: CASSPTGGGRGDYGYTF.